This T cell receptor beta chain was sequenced for a study of control samples from healthy donors and cancer patients. Method: immunoSEQ multiplex PCR; TCRdb's copy keeps in-frame clones and lacks some. The sample consists of approximately 24,000 clones, around four fifths of them appearing once. There are 17 residues in the CDR3. Germline V gene sequence: CDR1 SGDLS, CDR2 YYNGEE. J was trimmed by 1 base and V by 4 bases; bases with no gene match: 12. Sequencing was performed on PBMCs. This receptor was identified in a man aged 60 to 69 with colorectal cancer. The V gene is TRBV9, the J gene TRBJ1-1; 8 bases are a match to TRBD1. DNA for the CDR3: TGTGCCAGCAGCCCGACTCGGTCCGGGACAGGGAACACTGAAGCTTTCTTT. As protein: CASSPTRSGTGNTEAFF.